This record looks at one T cell receptor (beta chain) sequence and its context. Its antigen is currently unknown. Molecular barcoding with unique molecular identifiers was used for the TCRbeta library. TCRdb analysed the PCR reads with MiXCR anew, one entry per CDR3 protein. The table has roughly 420,000 distinct CDR3 sequences, about a sixth seen once; the top ten hold around 30%. The data were taken from a study of T-cell reconstitution after alpha-beta-depleted transplantation in children. Findings and caveats of the study: Approximately two months post-transplant, alpha-beta T cells reportedly originated from several hundred expanded graft clones.

CDR3 length equals 16 residues. The V end lost 5 bases, the J end lost 2 bases, and 17 bases lay between the germline ends. The germline gives CDR1 SGHAT, CDR2 FQNNGV. The origin of this receptor is a boy under two years old who had a stem cell transplant for Wiskott-Aldrich syndrome, so the T cells may come from the graft donor. This chain links TRBV11-2 with TRBJ2-3; D is possibly TRBD1 (5 bases). Sequencing used PBMCs, mostly from graft donor cells, obtained 360 days after TCRalphabeta/CD19-depleted stem cell transplant. This CDR3 is CASSPLSGHLTDTQYF. The CDR3 coding sequence is TGTGCCAGCAGCCCGCTCTCAGGGCATCTCACAGATACGCAGTATTTT.